Sequencing of this TCR beta chain was carried out in a study of blood T cell repertoires in COVID-19. Trimming took off 2 bases at V and 7 bases at J, with 9 bases between the two ends. This CDR3 comprises 13 residues. Assay: immunoSEQ multiplex PCR; the TCRdb copy retains only in-frame clones and omits some. The sample includes some 300,000 clones, approximately 90% of them seen just once. Specimen: PBMCs or T cells enriched from blood (not recorded which). This receptor was identified in a woman aged 60-70 years in a cohort exposed to, infected with or recovered from COVID-19 (not recorded which). This sequence joins TRBV12-3 or TRBV12-4 and TRBJ1-3; D is uncertain. The CDR3 sequence: CASSLPPSNTIYF. DNA for the CDR3: TGTGCCAGCAGTTTACCCCCGAGCAACACCATATATTTT.